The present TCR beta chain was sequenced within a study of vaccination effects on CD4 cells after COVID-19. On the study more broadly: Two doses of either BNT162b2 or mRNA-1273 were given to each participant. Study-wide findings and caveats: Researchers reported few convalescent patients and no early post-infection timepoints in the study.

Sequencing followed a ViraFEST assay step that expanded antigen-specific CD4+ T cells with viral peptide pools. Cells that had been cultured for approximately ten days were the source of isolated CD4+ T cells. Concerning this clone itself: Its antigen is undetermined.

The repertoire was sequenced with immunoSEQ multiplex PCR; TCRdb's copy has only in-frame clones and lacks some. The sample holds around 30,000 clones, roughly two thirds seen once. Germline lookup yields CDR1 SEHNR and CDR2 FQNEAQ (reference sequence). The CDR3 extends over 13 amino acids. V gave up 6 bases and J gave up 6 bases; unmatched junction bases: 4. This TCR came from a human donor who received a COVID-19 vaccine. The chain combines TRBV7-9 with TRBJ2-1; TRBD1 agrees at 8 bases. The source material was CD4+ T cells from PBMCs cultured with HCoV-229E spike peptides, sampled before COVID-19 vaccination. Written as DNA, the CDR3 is TGTGCCAGCAGACCTACAGGGGGCAATGAGCAGTTCTTC. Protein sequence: CASRPTGGNEQFF.